Each of the 9 T cell receptor beta chains below was sequenced from the same sample in a study of cytomegalovirus exposure and HLA in healthy donors. PCR involved 60 Vbeta and 13 Jbeta primers. Clones were read by immunoSEQ multiplex PCR, and TCRdb kept only the in-frame ones, dropping some. The repertoire holds 150,000 or so clones, with roughly 80% as singletons. Sequenced: PBMCs. These TCRs come from a woman aged 40 to 50 in good health and CMV-seronegative.

This clone was picked up one time. This chain joins TRBV5-6 and TRBJ2-1, with 12 positions matching TRBD2. The germline CDR1 and CDR2 sequences are SGHDT and YYEEEE. The CDR3 has 15 residues. The J segment lost 8 bases and the V segment lost 8 bases, leaving 11 bases of the junction unmatched. In nucleotides, the CDR3 is TGTGCCAGTTTTCCACGACTAGCGGGAGTTGATGAGCAGTTCTTC. This translates into CASFPRLAGVDEQFF.

CDR3 nucleotide sequence: TGTGCCAGCAGCCCTAGGCAGGGGGCATGGGATACGCAGTATTTT. Protein: CASSPRQGAWDTQYF. The V gene is TRBV9, the J gene TRBJ2-3; TRBD1 aligns across 8 bases. This CDR3 contains 15 residues. J was trimmed by 6 bases and V by 4 bases; bases with no gene match: 10. CDR1 SGDLS and CDR2 YYNGEE come from the germline V gene.

CDR3 bases: TGCGCCAGCAGCCCGGACAGGGGGACCGGGGCCAACGTCCTGACTTTC. Translated: CASSPDRGTGANVLTF. The chain is built from TRBV5-1 and TRBJ2-6; TRBD1 agrees at 10 bases. Germline V gene data show CDR1 as SGHRS and CDR2 as YFSETQ. Unmatched junction bases numbered 5, after V lost 4 bases and J lost 4 bases. The CDR3 runs to 16 residues.

The genes are TRBV10-3 and TRBJ2-5, with 9 bases matching TRBD2. V lost 6 bases and J lost 2; bases outside the gene matches: 7. The CDR3 contains 15 residues. Germline-derived CDR1 and CDR2 are ENHRY and SYGVKD. Here the CDR3 reads CAIRGTSSFQETQYF. The CDR3 coding sequence is TGTGCCATCAGGGGGACTAGCAGTTTTCAAGAGACCCAGTACTTC.

The V call is TRBV5-5, the J call TRBJ1-1; the match to TRBD1 covers 7 bases. The V gene end was trimmed by 7 bases and the J gene end by 11 bases; junction bases not matched to a gene: 8. Germline lookup yields CDR1 SGHKS and CDR2 YYEKEE (reference sequence). This CDR3 region has 11 residues. The CDR3 coding sequence is TGTGCCAGCGGCGACAGGGTCGTGGCTTTCTTT. This codes for CASGDRVVAFF.

This sequence joins TRBV27 and TRBJ1-1; TRBD1 might be the D (6 bases). The germline V gene has CDR1 MNHEY and CDR2 SMNVEV (reference sequence). The V and J ends lost 2 bases and 4 bases respectively, with 11 bases between them. The CDR3 sequence is 14 residues long. The CDR3 loop is CASSLRRGATEAFF. CDR3 bases: TGTGCCAGCAGTTTACGTCGGGGGGCCACTGAAGCTTTCTTT.

The chain employs TRBV29-1 and TRBJ2-1; D possibly corresponds to TRBD2 (6 bases). Germline V CDR1 and CDR2: SQVTM, ANQGSEA. Trimming removed 1 base at V and 0 bases at J, with 13 bases between. The length of the CDR3 is 16 residues. The CDR3: CSVEGGLQTSYNEQFF. CDR3 bases: TGCAGCGTTGAAGGGGGACTTCAGACCTCCTACAATGAGCAGTTCTTC.

The gene calls are TRBV6-1 and TRBJ1-2; TRBD1 matches 10 bases. Germline V lookup: CDR1 MNHNS, CDR2 SASEGT. The CDR3 is 14 residues long. The V gene end was trimmed by 4 bases and the J gene end by 5 bases; junction bases not matched to a gene: 4. CDR3: CASSGRTGGYGYTF. The CDR3 nucleotides are TGTGCCAGCAGTGGACGGACAGGGGGGTATGGCTACACCTTC.

The chain uses TRBV7-9 and TRBJ1-2, with no clear D. V was pared by 1 base and J by 6 bases, with 12 bases between. The CDR3 has 14 amino acids. In germline, CDR1 is SEHNR, CDR2 FQNEAQ (reference sequence). The CDR3 DNA follows: TGTGCCAGCAGCTTAGACAGAGAGATTCATGGCTACACCTTC. This codes for CASSLDREIHGYTF.